This T cell receptor beta chain emerged from a study of cytomegalovirus exposure and HLA in healthy donors. For the study at large: In an earlier analysis, around 100 million unique TCR beta sequences were found from about 180 million T cells. Among the approximately 420 donors who were genotyped, about 79% fell in the genetic ancestry cluster that is associated with self-reported Caucasian donors.

Study-level results: Later analysis placed DRB1 highest and HLA-C lowest in TCR association rates, which differed by HLA locus. An analysis done earlier found most TCR beta V segments productive about 90% or about 30% of the time.

As concerns this clone: Its antigen is undetermined.

Primers for the PCR totalled 60 Vbeta and 13 Jbeta. Measured with immunoSEQ multiplex PCR; TCRdb has only the in-frame clones, and not every one. This table holds 200,000 or so clones, more than 70% found once. CDR1 SGDLS and CDR2 YYNGEE come from the germline V gene. This CDR3 comprises 17 residues. V lost 1 base and J 4 bases, leaving 17 bases between the germline ends. The chain recombines TRBV9 with TRBJ2-2; perhaps TRBD2 as D (5 bases). Sequencing was done on a sample of PBMCs. The receptor was derived from a boy under 18 in good health and CMV-seronegative. CDR3 amino acids: CASSVKAVPPSTGELFF. CDR3 coding DNA: TGTGCCAGCAGCGTAAAAGCGGTTCCTCCGAGCACCGGGGAGCTGTTTTTT.